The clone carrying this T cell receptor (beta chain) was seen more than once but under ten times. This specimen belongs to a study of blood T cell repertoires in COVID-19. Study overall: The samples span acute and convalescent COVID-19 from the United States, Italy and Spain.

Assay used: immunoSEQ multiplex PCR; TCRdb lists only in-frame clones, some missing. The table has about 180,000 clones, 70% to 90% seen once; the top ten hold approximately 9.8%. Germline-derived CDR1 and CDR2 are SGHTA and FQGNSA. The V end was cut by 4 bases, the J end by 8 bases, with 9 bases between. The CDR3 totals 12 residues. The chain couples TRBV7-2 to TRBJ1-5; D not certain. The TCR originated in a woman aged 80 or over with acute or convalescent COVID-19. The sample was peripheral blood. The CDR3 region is CASSSPSEPQHF. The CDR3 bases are TGTGCCAGCAGCTCCCCCTCGGAGCCCCAGCATTTT.